The clone carrying this T cell receptor (beta chain) was counted ten times or more. What it recognizes is unknown. V lost 0 bases and J lost 6, with 12 bases in between. In germline, CDR1 is SEHNR, CDR2 FQNEAQ (reference sequence). The CDR3 extends over 15 amino acids. This sample is drawn from a study of glioma-infiltrating T cells. Notes on the study in general: Gliomas, especially low-grade, showed above-expected tissue-blood divergence; non-neoplastic patients showed below. Very few CDR3 sequences were shared between tissue and blood.

The iRepertoire nested amplicon-rescue multiplex PCR amplified TCR alpha and beta CDR3s from RNA. TCRdb independently ran MiXCR on the multiplex PCR reads; one entry per CDR3 protein. The table lists roughly 190,000 distinct CDR3 sequences, approximately 30% of them singletons. The TCR originated in a human donor with low-grade glioma or glioblastoma, undergoing nonglioma brain surgery, or in good health (not recorded which). Sequencing was done on a sample of glioma tissue, nonneoplastic brain tissue, or PBMCs (not recorded which). V usage is TRBV7-9 and J usage is TRBJ2-1; D is possibly TRBD1 (6 bases). The CDR3, as DNA: TGTGCCAGCAGCTTAGCGCTAGGCAGGGGCAATGAGCAGTTCTTC. This translates into CASSLALGRGNEQFF. The variable domain in full, with the rest retrieved from reference TRBV7-9 and TRBJ2-1, is DTGVSQNPRHKITKRGQNVTFRCDPISEHNRLYWYRQTLGQGPEFLTYFQNEAQLEKSRLLSDRFSAERPKGSFSTLEIQRTEQGDSAMYLCASSLALGRGNEQFFGPGTRLTVL.